This TCR beta chain was observed in a study of CD8 T cells in Susac syndrome. About 0.45 to 1 ug RNA was reverse transcribed with random hexamers. MiXCR was run by TCRdb on the immunoSEQ multiplex PCR reads, yielding one entry per CDR3 protein. The data show 110,000 or so distinct CDR3 sequences, 92% seen once. CDR3 length: 18 residues. Germline V CDR1 and CDR2: SGHRS, YFSETQ. V lost 3 bases, J lost 1 base, and 14 bases stayed unmatched. The sequencing input was CD8+ T cells from PBMCs. The clonotype was recovered from a human donor in good health. This chain joins TRBV5-1 and TRBJ1-1; 8 nucleotides line up with TRBD1. In nucleotides, the CDR3 is TGCGCCAGCAGCTCACTTGGACAGGGTGAGAAGGGGAACACTGAAGCTTTCTTT. It is translated as CASSSLGQGEKGNTEAFF.